A single TCR beta chain is shown here with its context. This CDR3 is also generated by other DNA sequences in the sample. The data were taken from a study of blood T cell repertoires in COVID-19. As for the study in general: Sites across the United States, Italy and Spain contributed samples from acute and convalescent COVID-19. Sources were T cells, B-cell-depleted T cells, or PBMCs; the material itself was cDNA or gDNA.

The CDR3 has 13 residues. Germline CDR1 reads SGHTA; CDR2 reads FQGTGA. V dropped 5 bases and J dropped 4 bases, with 11 bases sitting between them. Methods used by the authors: Reference gene primer amplification in the assay estimated nucleated cell counts. Measured with immunoSEQ multiplex PCR; TCRdb has only the in-frame clones, and not every one. V and J calls and clone size are copied from that table; D and trimming were computed from the DNA. The table lists 200,000 to 250,000 clones, approximately 81% of them singletons. V gene TRBV7-3 combines with J gene TRBJ1-1, with D perhaps TRBD1 (5 bases). The receptor was isolated from a woman older than 75 with acute or convalescent COVID-19. Material: peripheral blood. The CDR3 spells CASSRTGGTEAFF. The CDR3 DNA sequence: TGTGCCAGCAGCCGAACGGGGGGCACTGAAGCTTTCTTT.